These 20 T cell receptor beta chains came from one sample sequenced in a study of blood T cell repertoires in COVID-19. Libraries were prepared by immunoSEQ multiplex PCR; TCRdb keeps only in-frame clonotypes and omits some of them. Of roughly 330,000 clones in the sample, over 75% were seen once. Sequencing was performed on PBMCs or T cells enriched from blood (not recorded which). These receptor sequences come from a man younger than 40 who had recovered from COVID-19.

This chain connects TRBV3-1 (or the pseudogene TRBV3-2) to TRBJ2-1; 9 bases align to TRBD1. After removal of 4 bases from V and 7 bases from J, the junction contained 5 bases not matched to a gene. This CDR3 has 14 residues. Germline-derived CDR1 and CDR2 are LGHDT and YNNKEL (reference sequence). Written as DNA, the CDR3 is TGTGCCAGCAGCCCCTGGGACAGGGAAAATGAGCAGTTCTTC. This sequence encodes CASSPWDRENEQFF.

The rearrangement links TRBV5-4 to TRBJ2-2; possibly TRBD1 for D (6 bases). The CDR3 covers 14 residues. Germline V gene sequence: CDR1 SGHNT, CDR2 YYREEE (reference sequence). Trimming took 0 bases from V and 8 from J, leaving 11 bases between them. The CDR3, as DNA: TGTGCCAGCAGCTTGGGGGGGCCGTCGGGGGAGCTGTTTTTT. Its protein is CASSLGGPSGELFF. The variable domain in full, completed from reference TRBV5-4 and TRBJ2-2, reads ETGVTQSPTHLIKTRGQQVTLRCSSQSGHNTVSWYQQALGQGPQFIFQYYREEENGRGNFPPRFSGLQFPNYSSELNVNALELDDSALYLCASSLGGPSGELFFGEGSRLTVL.

The rearrangement uses TRBV10-3 and TRBJ1-1, with TRBD1 matching 9 bases. V lost 6 bases and J lost 4; bases outside the gene matches: 6. Germline V lookup: CDR1 ENHRY, CDR2 SYGVKD. CDR3 length: 14 amino acids. CDR3 bases: TGTGCCATCAGGGGGACAGGGTGGGGCACTGAAGCTTTCTTT. Translating it yields CAIRGTGWGTEAFF.

V and J are TRBV2 and TRBJ2-2; 11 bases are a match to TRBD2. The CDR3 length is 15 residues. The V gene's germline CDR1 is SNHLY and CDR2 FYNNEI. V trimming: 9 bases; J trimming: 2 bases; junction bases outside the gene matches: 5. DNA of the CDR3: TGTGCCAGTTTTAGCGGGGGGGCTAACACCGGGGAGCTGTTTTTT. Its protein product is CASFSGGANTGELFF. The whole variable domain, filled in from reference TRBV2 and TRBJ2-2, reads EPEVTQTPSHQVTQMGQEVILRCVPISNHLYFYWYRQILGQKVEFLVSFYNNEISEKSEIFDDQFSVERPDGSNFTLKIRSTKLEDSAMYFCASFSGGANTGELFFGEGSRLTVL.

This clone has a handful of counts. The V gene is TRBV5-1, the J gene TRBJ2-7; 8 positions match TRBD1. Trimming at V came to 4 bases and at J to 2 bases, leaving 8 bases not matched to a gene. This CDR3 is 15 amino acids long. Germline V lookup: CDR1 SGHRS, CDR2 YFSETQ. CDR3: CASSIGTGIAYEQYF. CDR3 nucleotide sequence: TGCGCCAGCAGCATCGGGACAGGTATAGCCTACGAGCAGTACTTC.

V is TRBV2 and J is TRBJ2-5; 12 bases are a match to TRBD2. Per germline, CDR1 SNHLY and CDR2 FYNNEI. The V gene end was trimmed by 6 bases and the J gene end by 1 base; junction bases not matched to a gene: 9. The CDR3 spans 17 residues. The CDR3 nucleotides are TGTGCCAGCAGATATAGACTAGCGGGGGAGCTCCAAGAGACCCAGTACTTC. Its translation is CASRYRLAGELQETQYF.

V and J are TRBV6-1 and TRBJ2-5; no definite D call. V shed 2 bases and J shed 8 bases, with 12 bases lying between them. This CDR3 has 13 amino acids. Germline lookup yields CDR1 MNHNS and CDR2 SASEGT. In DNA, the CDR3 is TGTGCCAGCAGTGAATCCCCGAAGCCAACCCAGTACTTC. This codes for CASSESPKPTQYF.

This clone appeared once. V is TRBV5-1 and J is TRBJ2-5, with TRBD1 matching 10 bases. The J segment lost 1 base and the V segment lost 4 bases, leaving 4 bases of the junction unmatched. CDR1 is SGHRS, CDR2 YFSETQ, per germline. The CDR3 spans 15 residues. DNA for the CDR3: TGCGCCAGCAGCCGCTGGACAGGGGGCCAAGAGACCCAGTACTTC. Amino acids: CASSRWTGGQETQYF.

The CDR3 DNA reads TGTGCCAGCAGTGAAAGCGAAGCAAACACCATATATTTT. It yields the protein CASSESEANTIYF. The chain uses TRBV6-1 and TRBJ1-3; D not resolved. V lost 2 bases and J lost 6, with 8 bases in between. CDR1 and CDR2 (germline): MNHNS, SASEGT. The CDR3 has 13 residues.

The chain combines TRBV28 with TRBJ2-7, with 8 bases aligning to TRBD1. Germline CDR1 reads MDHEN; CDR2 reads SYDVKM. The J segment lost 1 base and the V segment lost 6 bases, leaving 8 bases of the junction unmatched. The CDR3 spans 15 residues. This CDR3 is CASREGTGASYEQYF. DNA of the CDR3: TGTGCCAGCAGGGAGGGGACAGGAGCTTCCTACGAGCAGTACTTC.

This chain uses TRBV3-1 (or the pseudogene TRBV3-2) with TRBJ2-1; 12 positions match TRBD2. Trimming removed 4 bases from V and 7 bases from J; junction bases left unmatched: 8. Germline CDR1 reads LGHDT; CDR2 reads YNNKEL (reference sequence). The CDR3 sequence is 16 residues long. The DNA for the CDR3 is TGTGCCAGCAGCCCCCTAGCGGGGGGGCCTGGGAATGAGCAGTTCTTC. This translates into CASSPLAGGPGNEQFF.

The rearrangement uses TRBV5-1 and TRBJ2-7; D may be TRBD2 (6 bases). Trimming took 0 bases from V and 4 from J, leaving 11 bases between them. The germline gives CDR1 SGHRS, CDR2 YFSETQ. There are 14 residues in the CDR3. The CDR3 region has the DNA TGCGCCAGCAGCTTGGATGGAGGGCCGTACGAGCAGTACTTC. This encodes CASSLDGGPYEQYF.

This clone was counted a few times. The chain employs TRBV4-2 and TRBJ1-5; the D is unclear. This CDR3 contains 17 residues. CDR1 and CDR2 from the germline V gene are LGHNA and YNFKEQ. V shed 0 bases and J shed 2 bases, with 14 bases lying between them. This chain's CDR3 is CASSQEGYQAGNQPQHF. The CDR3 coding sequence is TGTGCCAGCAGCCAAGAAGGTTATCAGGCTGGCAATCAGCCCCAGCATTTT.

This chain joins TRBV7-8 and TRBJ1-1, with 8 bases lining up with TRBD1. Germline-derived CDR1 and CDR2 are SGHVS and FQNEAQ. Losses at the gene ends were 1 base for V and 0 bases for J; bases not matched to a gene: 10. The CDR3 extends over 18 amino acids. The CDR3 here is CASSLVPRGRLVNTEAFF. The CDR3 DNA follows: TGTGCCAGCAGCTTAGTCCCCAGGGGGCGGCTGGTGAACACTGAAGCTTTCTTT.

As for this clone: The junction departs from germline at one end; a sequencing error may be responsible. CDR3 loop: CASSFGYSSPLHF. The CDR3 nucleotides read TGTGCCAGCAGTTTCGGGTATAGTTCACCCCTCCACTTT. V usage is TRBV27 and J usage is TRBJ1-6, with unresolved D. The germline V gene has CDR1 MNHEY and CDR2 SMNVEV (reference sequence). The CDR3 loop spans 13 amino acids.

The chain links TRBV5-5 to TRBJ1-3; unclear D gene. The CDR3 is made up of 13 amino acids. Germline CDR1 SGHKS, CDR2 YYEKEE (reference sequence). With 4 bases removed from V and 0 bases from J, the gap between germline ends came to 5 bases. This chain's CDR3 is CASSLLSGNTIYF. Written as DNA, the CDR3 is TGTGCCAGCAGCCTACTCTCTGGAAACACCATATATTTT. Supplemented by reference TRBV5-5 and TRBJ1-3, the full variable domain reads DAGVTQSPTHLIKTRGQQVTLRCSPISGHKSVSWYQQVLGQGPQFIFQYYEKEERGRGNFPDRFSARQFPNYSSELNVNALLLGDSALYLCASSLLSGNTIYFGEGSWLTVV.

The gene calls are TRBV6-5 and TRBJ2-7, with 9 bases lining up with TRBD1. CDR1 and CDR2 from the germline V gene are MNHEY and SVGAGI. With V trimmed by 5 bases and J by 3 bases, 8 bases remained unmatched. This CDR3 region has 15 residues. The DNA for the CDR3 is TGTGCCAGCAGTCCATTCGGGACAGGGTTCTACGAGCAGTACTTC. It encodes CASSPFGTGFYEQYF.

Of note for this clone: This CDR3 is also generated by other DNA sequences in the sample. This chain connects TRBV5-1 to TRBJ2-7; D unresolved. CDR3 length: 13 residues. Germline V gene lookup returns CDR1 SGHRS and CDR2 YFSETQ. Trimming cost V 0 bases and J 3 bases, with 7 bases left between them. The CDR3 is CASSLGAGYEQYF. The CDR3 DNA follows: TGCGCCAGCAGCTTGGGGGCCGGCTACGAGCAGTACTTC.

The chain employs TRBV3-1 (or the pseudogene TRBV3-2) and TRBJ2-5; the D gene is possibly TRBD1 (5 bases). V was clipped by 1 base and J by 5 bases, with 14 bases between them. CDR1 and CDR2 (germline): LGHDT, YNNKEL (reference sequence). There are 15 residues in the CDR3. The CDR3 sequence is CASSQANQGWETQYF. The CDR3 DNA is TGTGCCAGCAGCCAAGCGAATCAGGGTTGGGAGACCCAGTACTTC.

The chain recombines TRBV27 with TRBJ1-4; maybe TRBD1 (5 bases). Trimming left V 5 bases short and J 0 bases short, with 22 bases between. Looked up from germline, CDR1 is MNHEY and CDR2 is SMNVEV (reference sequence). This CDR3 contains 19 residues. This CDR3 is CASSQRGRIPYATNEKLFF. CDR3 coding DNA: TGTGCCAGCAGTCAAAGGGGCAGAATACCTTACGCAACTAATGAAAAACTGTTTTTT.